This T cell receptor (beta chain) was identified during a study of T cells in Graves' hyperthyroidism and ophthalmopathy. The wider study: Blood was drawn when the patient was first diagnosed and still untreated.

Study-wide points: In blood, most of the thyroid clonotypes expanded above 0.001 were also present.

Amplified TCR beta CDR3 regions derived from RNA transcripts. The HTBI primer set was used in a first-round RT-PCR of the TCR CDR3. TCRdb re-called the multiplex PCR reads with MiXCR, one entry per CDR3 protein. The sample includes about 590,000 distinct CDR3 sequences, more than 13% of them seen just once. In the ophthalmopathy cohort, Clinical Activity Score was at least 3, NOSPECS grade at least 4, and duration under 3 months. Clinical symptoms, serum thyroxine and TRAb, thyroid ultrasound and orbital computed tomography together formed the diagnostic basis. As regards this clonotype: Its antigen remains unknown. One base away lies a much larger clone, so this may be a sequencing read error.

Germline V gene sequence: CDR1 SNHLY, CDR2 FYNNEI. Trimming shortened V by 5 bases and J by 2 bases, and 7 bases separated the two germline ends. The CDR3 sequence is 12 residues long. The V gene is TRBV2, the J gene TRBJ2-7; D uncertain. Sequencing was carried out using blood. The clonotype comes from a woman under 30 with Graves' ophthalmopathy. The CDR3 sequence: CASSILAYEQYF. The CDR3 region has the DNA TGTGCCAGCAGTATCCTAGCCTACGAGCAGTACTTC.